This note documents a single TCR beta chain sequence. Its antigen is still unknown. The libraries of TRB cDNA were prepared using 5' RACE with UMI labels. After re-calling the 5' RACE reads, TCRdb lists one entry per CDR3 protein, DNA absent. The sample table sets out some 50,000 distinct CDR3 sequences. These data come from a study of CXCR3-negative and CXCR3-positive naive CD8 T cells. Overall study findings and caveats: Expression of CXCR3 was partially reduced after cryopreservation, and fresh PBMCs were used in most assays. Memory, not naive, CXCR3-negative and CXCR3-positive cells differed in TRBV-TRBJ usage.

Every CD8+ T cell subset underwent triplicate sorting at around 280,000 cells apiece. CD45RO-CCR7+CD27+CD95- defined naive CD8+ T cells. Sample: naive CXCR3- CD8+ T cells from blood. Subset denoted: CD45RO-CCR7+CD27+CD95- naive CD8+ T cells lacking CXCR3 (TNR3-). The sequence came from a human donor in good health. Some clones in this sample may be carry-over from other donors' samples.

The CDR3 loop is CATSGGPIQETQYF. V usage is TRBV15 and J usage is TRBJ2-5. The germline gives CDR1 LNHNV, CDR2 YYDKDF (reference sequence). CDR3 length: 14 amino acids. Full variable domain (missing parts from reference TRBV15 and TRBJ2-5): DAMVIQNPRYQVTQFGKPVTLSCSQTLNHNVMYWYQQKSSQAPKLLFHYYDKDFNNEADTPDNFQSRRPNTSFCFLDIRSPGLGDTAMYLCATSGGPIQETQYFGPGTRLLVL.